In its sample, the clone carrying this T cell receptor (beta chain) was seen a few times. This could be a read error, since a much larger clone is one nucleotide away. The CDR3 runs 15 residues. Germline loops: CDR1 SQVTM, CDR2 ANQGSEA. TCR beta cDNA came from approximately 0.55 ug total RNA, primed with a constant-region primer. Libraries for TCR beta were built through three nested multiplex PCR rounds, which together made up a slightly modified ARM-PCR procedure. The two initial PCR rounds, 9 to 11 cycles each, used TRBV1-TRBV30 forward and C-beta reverse primers. TCRdb reanalysed the multiplex PCR reads using MiXCR and keeps one entry per CDR3 protein. This sample has around 170,000 distinct CDR3 sequences; 60% occur once, and the top ten carry 70% to 80%. Germline DNA was also extracted, and blood RNA was taken from unsorted whole blood. Chronic HBV infection, which was untreated, was present in the patients.

The data derive from a study of tumor-infiltrating lymphocytes in primary liver carcinoma. This chain uses TRBV29-1 with TRBJ2-5, with D perhaps matching TRBD1 (6 bases). Sequenced sample: peripheral blood. The clonotype was recovered from a man in his forties with primary liver carcinoma and hepatitis B virus infection. DNA of the CDR3: TGCAGCGTTAAGCTACTGACAGGTATCCAAGGGACCCAGTACTTC. This sequence encodes CSVKLLTGIQGTQYF.